This T cell receptor beta chain comes out of a study of blood T cell repertoires in COVID-19. This CDR3 has 13 amino acids. V shed 2 bases and J shed 5 bases, with 11 bases lying between them. The germline gives CDR1 SGHRS, CDR2 YFSETQ. Here immunoSEQ multiplex PCR was the method, and the copy in TCRdb shows in-frame clones only, minus some. The data hold roughly 90,000 clones, with about 89% observed a single time. The material sequenced was peripheral blood. The source of this sequence is a human donor in a cohort sampled during active COVID-19. The chain has TRBV5-1 and TRBJ2-7, with unresolved D. The DNA for the CDR3 is TGCGCCAGCAGCTTTCAGTCTAGGCACGAGCAGTACTTC. It yields the protein CASSFQSRHEQYF.